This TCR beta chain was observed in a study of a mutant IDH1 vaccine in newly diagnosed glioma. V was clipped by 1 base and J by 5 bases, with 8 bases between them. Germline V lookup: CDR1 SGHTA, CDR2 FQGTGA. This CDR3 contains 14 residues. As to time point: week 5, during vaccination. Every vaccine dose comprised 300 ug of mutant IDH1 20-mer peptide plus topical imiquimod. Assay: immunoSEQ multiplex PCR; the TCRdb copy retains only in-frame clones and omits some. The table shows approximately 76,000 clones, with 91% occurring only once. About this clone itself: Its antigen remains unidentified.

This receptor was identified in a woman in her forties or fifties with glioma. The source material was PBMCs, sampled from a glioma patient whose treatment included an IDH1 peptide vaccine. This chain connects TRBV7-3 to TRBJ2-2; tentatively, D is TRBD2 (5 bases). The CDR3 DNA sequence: TGTGCCAGCAGCTTAAGTGAGGGAACCGGGGAGCTGTTTTTT. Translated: CASSLSEGTGELFF.